This T cell receptor (beta chain) originates from a study of shared clonotypes between healthy human individuals. Study-level points and caveats: The diversity represented, both genetic and in exposure history, was limited by few donors. Unshared clonotypes carried lower generation probabilities than those common to all four donors. Sampling included only blood; tissue repertoires likely differ.

Only a few counts were recorded for this clone. No antigen is known for it. This specimen includes other DNA sequences encoding the same CDR3. The J segment lost 1 base and the V segment lost 2 bases, leaving 2 bases of the junction unmatched. The CDR3 covers 15 residues. Germline CDR1 and CDR2: SGDLS and YYNGEE. Sequenced by immunoSEQ multiplex PCR; TCRdb stores in-frame clones only, minus some. The sample has some 1,100,000 clones, 75% to 80% seen once. The rearrangement joins TRBV9 to TRBJ2-3; 9 nucleotides match TRBD2. The sequenced sample was memory CD4+ T cells from PBMCs. The subset was: CD45RA-negative fraction. The TCR was taken from a man aged 18 to 35 in good health. Some clones in this sample may be carry-over from other donors' samples. CDR3: CASSVGGRGTDTQYF. In nucleotides, the CDR3 is TGTGCCAGCAGCGTCGGCGGGAGGGGCACAGATACGCAGTATTTT.